A single count supports the clone carrying this T cell receptor beta chain. Antigen: not known. These data come from a study of shared clonotypes between healthy human individuals. Study-level background: Researchers assigned three CD4 naive, three CD4 memory, two CD8 naive and one CD8 memory plate to each donor. Overall study findings and caveats: A handful of donors had about 5.1% of their naive CD4 clonotypes in common. Naive subsets generally had larger estimated richness than memory subsets.

CDR1 GTSNPN and CDR2 SVGIG come from the germline V gene (reference sequence). V lost 1 base, J lost 4 bases, and 3 bases stayed unmatched. This CDR3 comprises 14 residues. Method: immunoSEQ multiplex PCR; TCRdb's copy keeps in-frame clones and lacks some. The sample has roughly 380,000 clones; about 96% are singletons. The sequencing sample was made of memory CD8+ T cells sorted from blood. The subset here: CD45RO+ cells pooled with CCR7-negative TemRA cells. The gene calls are TRBV30 and TRBJ1-2; 10 nucleotides agree with TRBD1. The sequence came from a man in his thirties or forties in good health. The CDR3 nucleotides read TGTGCCTGGAGTGGACAGGGGGCGAGCTATGGCTACACCTTC. Encoded protein: CAWSGQGASYGYTF.